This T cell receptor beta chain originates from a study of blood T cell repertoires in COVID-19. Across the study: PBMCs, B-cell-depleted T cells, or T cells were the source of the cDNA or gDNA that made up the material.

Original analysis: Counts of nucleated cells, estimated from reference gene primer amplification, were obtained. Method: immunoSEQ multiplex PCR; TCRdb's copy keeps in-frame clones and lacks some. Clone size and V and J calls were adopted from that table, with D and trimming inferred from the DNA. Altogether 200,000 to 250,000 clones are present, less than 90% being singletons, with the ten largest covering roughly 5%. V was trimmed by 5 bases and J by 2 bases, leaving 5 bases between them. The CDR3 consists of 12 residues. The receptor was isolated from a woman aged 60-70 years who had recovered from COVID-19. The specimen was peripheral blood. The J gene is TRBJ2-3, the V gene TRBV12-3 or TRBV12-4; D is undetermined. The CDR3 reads CASSPITDTQYF. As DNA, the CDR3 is TGTGCCAGCAGTCCTATCACAGATACGCAGTATTTT.